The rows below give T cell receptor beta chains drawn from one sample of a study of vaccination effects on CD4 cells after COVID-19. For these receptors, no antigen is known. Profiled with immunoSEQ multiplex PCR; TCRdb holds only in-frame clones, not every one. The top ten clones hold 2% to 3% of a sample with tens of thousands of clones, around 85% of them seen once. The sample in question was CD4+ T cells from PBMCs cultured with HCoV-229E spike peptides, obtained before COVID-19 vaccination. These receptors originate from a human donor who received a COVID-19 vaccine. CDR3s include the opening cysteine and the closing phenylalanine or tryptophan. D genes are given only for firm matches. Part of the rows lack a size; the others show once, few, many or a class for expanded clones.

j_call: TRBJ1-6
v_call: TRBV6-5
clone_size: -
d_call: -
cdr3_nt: TGTGCCAGCAGTTTCGGCCCCCATAATTCACCCCTCCACTTT
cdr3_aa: CASSFGPHNSPLHF

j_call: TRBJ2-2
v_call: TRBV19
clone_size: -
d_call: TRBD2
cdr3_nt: TGTGCCAGTAGTCTGCGCGGGGGTCGAACCGGGGAGCTGTTTTTT
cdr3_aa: CASSLRGGRTGELFF

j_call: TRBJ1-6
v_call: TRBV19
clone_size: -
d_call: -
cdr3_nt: TGTGCCAGTAGTCCGGGGGGGCCTAATTCACCCCTCCACTTT
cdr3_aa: CASSPGGPNSPLHF

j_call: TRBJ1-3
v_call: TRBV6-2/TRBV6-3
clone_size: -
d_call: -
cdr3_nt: TGTGCCAGCAGTTACGAGCTGGGGGGCTCTGGAAACACCATATATTTT
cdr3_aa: CASSYELGGSGNTIYF

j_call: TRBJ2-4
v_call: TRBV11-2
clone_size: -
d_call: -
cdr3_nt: TGTGCCAGCAGCTTATGGGGGGCCGGGGCCAAAAACATTCAGTACTTC
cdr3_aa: CASSLWGAGAKNIQYF

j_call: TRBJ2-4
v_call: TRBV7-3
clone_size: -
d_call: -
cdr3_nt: TGTGCCAGCAGCGAGGGGGGGGCCGGCAAAAACATTCAGTACTTC
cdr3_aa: CASSEGGAGKNIQYF

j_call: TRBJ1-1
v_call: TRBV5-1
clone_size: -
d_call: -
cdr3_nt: TGCGCCAGCAGCCCGTGGGGGGGGATGAACACTGAAGCTTTCTTT
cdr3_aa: CASSPWGGMNTEAFF

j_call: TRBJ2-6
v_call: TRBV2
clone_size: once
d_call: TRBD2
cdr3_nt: TGTGCCAGCAGTCGGGGAGGGTGGGAAAGAACTGGGGCCAACGTCCTGACTTTC
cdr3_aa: CASSRGGWERTGANVLTF

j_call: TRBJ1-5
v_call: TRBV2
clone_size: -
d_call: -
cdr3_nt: TGTGCCAGCAGTGAAGAGCTGAGTAGCAATCAGCCCCAGCATTTT
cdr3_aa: CASSEELSSNQPQHF

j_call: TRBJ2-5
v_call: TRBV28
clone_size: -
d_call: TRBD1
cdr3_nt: TGTGCCAGCAGTCCGTCAGGGGGCCTTAAAGAGACCCAGTACTTC
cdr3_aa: CASSPSGGLKETQYF

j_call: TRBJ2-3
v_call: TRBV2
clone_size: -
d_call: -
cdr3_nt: TGTGCCAGCGGCATGCACACAGATACGCAGTATTTT
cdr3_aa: CASGMHTDTQYF

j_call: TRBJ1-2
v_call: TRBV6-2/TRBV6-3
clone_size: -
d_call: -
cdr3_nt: TGTGCCAGCAGCCTTGGACGGAACTATGGCTACACCTTC
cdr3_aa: CASSLGRNYGYTF

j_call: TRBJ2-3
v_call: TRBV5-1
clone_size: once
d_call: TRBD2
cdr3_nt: TGCGCCAGCAGCCTGGGACTAGCGGGGGGTTTGACAGATACGCAGTATTTT
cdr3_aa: CASSLGLAGGLTDTQYF

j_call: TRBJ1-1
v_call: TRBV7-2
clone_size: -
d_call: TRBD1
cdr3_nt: TGTGCCAGCAGCTTAGCCTGGACAGGGTCACGGAACACTGAAGCTTTCTTT
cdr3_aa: CASSLAWTGSRNTEAFF

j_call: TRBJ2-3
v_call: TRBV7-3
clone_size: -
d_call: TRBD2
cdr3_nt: TGTGCCAGCAGCTTATTTACTAGCGGCCTCACAGATACGCAGTATTTT
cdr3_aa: CASSLFTSGLTDTQYF

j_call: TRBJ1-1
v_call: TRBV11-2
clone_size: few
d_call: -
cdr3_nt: TGTGCCAGCACCTGGACAAGGAACACTGAAGCTTTCTTT
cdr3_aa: CASTWTRNTEAFF

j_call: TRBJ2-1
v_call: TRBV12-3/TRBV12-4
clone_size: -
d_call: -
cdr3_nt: TGTGCCAGCAGTTTTGCAGGATTTGGGAGGTTCTTC
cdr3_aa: CASSFAGFGRFF

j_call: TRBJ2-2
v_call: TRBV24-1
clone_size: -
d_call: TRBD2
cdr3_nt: TGTGCCACCAGTGATTTCGCTAGCGGCGCTTCGCCGGCGGGAGAGCTGTTTTTT
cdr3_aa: CATSDFASGASPAGELFF

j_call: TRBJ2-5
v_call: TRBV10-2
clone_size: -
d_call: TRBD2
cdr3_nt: TGCGCCAGCGGGGAGACTAGCGGTGAGACCCAGTACTTC
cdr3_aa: CASGETSGETQYF

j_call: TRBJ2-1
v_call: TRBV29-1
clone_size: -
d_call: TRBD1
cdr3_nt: TGCAGCGTAAAACCGACAGGGGACAATGAGCAGTTCTTC
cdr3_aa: CSVKPTGDNEQFF

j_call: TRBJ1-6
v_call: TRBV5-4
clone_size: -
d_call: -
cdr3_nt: TGTGCATACTATGCAGGGCCGAATTCACCCCTCCACTTT
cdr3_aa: CAYYAGPNSPLHF

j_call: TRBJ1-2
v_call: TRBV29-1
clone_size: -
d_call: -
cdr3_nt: TGCAGCGCTCTCCAGGGAAACTATGGCTACACCTTC
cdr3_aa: CSALQGNYGYTF

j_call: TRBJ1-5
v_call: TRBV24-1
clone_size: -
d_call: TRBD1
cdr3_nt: TGTGCCACCAGTGATCGAGGGACAGGGGGTAGTCAGCCCCAGCATTTT
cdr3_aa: CATSDRGTGGSQPQHF

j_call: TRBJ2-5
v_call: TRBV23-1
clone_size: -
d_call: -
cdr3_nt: TGCGCCAGCAGTCACGCGGGTCAGGAGACCCAGTACTTC
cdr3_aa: CASSHAGQETQYF